This is a list of T cell receptor beta chains from one sample in a study of blood T cell repertoires in COVID-19. Libraries were prepared by immunoSEQ multiplex PCR; TCRdb keeps only in-frame clonotypes and omits some of them. The table lists over 85,000 clones, around four fifths of them singletons. The sequenced material came from peripheral blood. The receptor set was obtained from a man aged 45-60 years with acute or convalescent COVID-19. The CDR3 runs from the conserved cysteine through the conserved F or W. A D gene is named only where the DNA matches it firmly.

CDR3: CASTTDRGLEQYF
DNA: TGTGCCAGCACCACCGACAGGGGGCTCGAGCAGTACTTC
J: TRBJ2-7
V: TRBV7-2
D: TRBD1

CDR3: CASKTSDGTEAFF
DNA: TGTGCCAGCAAAACATCTGATGGCACTGAAGCTTTCTTT
J: TRBJ1-1
V: TRBV6-4
D: NA

CDR3: CASSMDREGSYTF
DNA: TGTGCCAGCAGCATGGACAGGGAGGGCAGCTACACCTTC
J: TRBJ1-2
V: TRBV7-3
D: TRBD1

CDR3: CASSLPGQGRDGYTF
DNA: TGCGCCAGCAGCTTACCGGGACAGGGGAGGGATGGCTACACCTTC
J: TRBJ1-2
V: TRBV5-1
D: TRBD1

CDR3: CASSRDRGADGYTF
DNA: TGCGCCAGCAGCCGCGACAGGGGAGCGGATGGCTACACCTTC
J: TRBJ1-2
V: TRBV4-1
D: TRBD1

CDR3: CASSLISIGLAATGELFF
DNA: TGTGCCAGCAGTTTGATATCAATAGGACTAGCGGCGACCGGGGAGCTGTTTTTT
J: TRBJ2-2
V: TRBV28
D: TRBD2

CDR3: CAWTEQGSEQYF
DNA: TGTGCCTGGACCGAACAGGGGAGTGAGCAGTACTTC
J: TRBJ2-7
V: TRBV30
D: TRBD1

CDR3: CASSLRRLASTDTQYF
DNA: TGCGCCAGCAGCCTCCGGCGGCTGGCTAGCACAGATACGCAGTATTTT
J: TRBJ2-3
V: TRBV4-1
D: NA

CDR3: CASSLIGAGEQYF
DNA: TGTGCCAGCAGCTTGATCGGGGCGGGGGAGCAGTACTTC
J: TRBJ2-7
V: TRBV5-5
D: NA

CDR3: CASRPGAGVKNEQYF
DNA: TGTGCCAGCCGACCCGGGGCGGGAGTTAAGAACGAGCAGTACTTC
J: TRBJ2-7
V: TRBV7-2
D: TRBD2

CDR3: CASSPEVVGDTQYF
DNA: TGTGCCAGCAGCCCCGAGGTGGTTGGAGATACGCAGTATTTT
J: TRBJ2-3
V: TRBV7-8
D: NA

CDR3: CASSLARADGYTF
DNA: TGTGCCAGCAGCTTAGCCAGGGCTGACGGCTACACCTTC
J: TRBJ1-2
V: TRBV7-2
D: NA

CDR3: CASSQTGSGAEAFF
DNA: TGTGCCAGCAGCCAAACGGGGTCCGGGGCTGAAGCTTTCTTT
J: TRBJ1-1
V: TRBV7-9
D: NA

CDR3: CASSPPKPPLVENTGELFF
DNA: TGTGCCAGCTCACCACCCAAGCCTCCCCTAGTAGAGAACACCGGGGAGCTGTTTTTT
J: TRBJ2-2
V: TRBV18
D: NA

CDR3: CASSFSIGQKNTEAFF
DNA: TGTGCCAGCAGCTTCTCCATCGGACAGAAGAACACTGAAGCTTTCTTT
J: TRBJ1-1
V: TRBV7-2
D: NA

CDR3: CASSASGDYEQYF
DNA: TGTGCCAGCTCCGCTAGCGGAGACTACGAGCAGTACTTC
J: TRBJ2-7
V: TRBV18
D: TRBD2

CDR3: CASSPGEQGYNEQFF
DNA: TGTGCCAGCAGCCCCGGGGAACAGGGTTACAATGAGCAGTTCTTC
J: TRBJ2-1
V: TRBV5-4
D: NA